Detailed here is one T cell receptor (beta chain). Antigen unknown. Clones were read by immunoSEQ multiplex PCR, and TCRdb kept only the in-frame ones, dropping some. The sample includes 150,000 to 200,000 clones, roughly 96% of them seen just once. This CDR3 spans 14 amino acids. V was pared by 2 bases and J by 0 bases, with 8 bases between. Germline V gene sequence: CDR1 KGHSY, CDR2 FQNENV. The data belong to a study of cytomegalovirus exposure and HLA in healthy donors. Study-level results: Many donors shared some public TCRs, even though most TCR sequences were rare. Subsequent analysis revealed that first-cohort TCR clusters tended to co-occur in the approximately 120 validation repertoires. Investigators reported 150 to 200 TCR beta chains as tied to cytomegalovirus. In vitro assays verified that three CMV-associated chains recognized CMV antigens specifically.

The sequenced material came from PBMCs. The rearrangement joins TRBV16 to TRBJ2-7, with D possibly matching TRBD2 (6 bases). The source of this sequence is a woman aged 18 to 35 in good health and CMV-seronegative. The CDR3: CASSQGTASYEQYF. In nucleotides, the CDR3 is TGTGCCAGCAGCCAAGGGACTGCCTCCTACGAGCAGTACTTC. Based on the CDR3 plus reference TRBV16 and TRBJ2-7, the full variable domain is GEEVAQTPKHLVRGEGQKAKLYCAPIKGHSYVFWYQQVLKNEFKFLISFQNENVFDETGMPKERFSAKCLPNSPCSLEIQATKLEDSAVYFCASSQGTASYEQYFGPGTRLTVT.